Listed here are 14 T cell receptor beta chains from one sample, sequenced in a study of cytomegalovirus exposure and HLA in healthy donors. PCR was performed using 60 Vbeta and 13 Jbeta primers. Profiled with immunoSEQ multiplex PCR; TCRdb holds only in-frame clones, not every one. Of 150,000 to 200,000 clones in the sample, around 80% were seen once. Sequencing was performed on PBMCs. These receptors all come from a woman in her twenties or thirties in good health and CMV-seronegative.

V and J are TRBV30 and TRBJ2-7; 7 nucleotides match TRBD1. The CDR3 runs 12 residues. V dropped 5 bases and J dropped 4; count of bases not matched to a gene: 5. The germline V gene has CDR1 GTSNPN and CDR2 SVGIG (reference sequence). CDR3 nucleotides: TGTGCCTGGGGGGGACAGAATTACGAGCAGTACTTC. This gives the protein CAWGGQNYEQYF. The full variable domain, rest sourced from reference TRBV30 and TRBJ2-7, is SQTIHQWPATLVQPVGSPLSLECTVEGTSNPNLYWYRQAAGRGLQLLFYSVGIGQISSEVPQNLSASRPQDRQFILSSKKLLLSDSGFYLCAWGGQNYEQYFGPGTRLTVT.

The V gene is TRBV19, the J gene TRBJ1-1, with D uncertain. V was shortened by 1 base and J by 1 base, with 4 bases between the two germline ends. The germline V gene encodes CDR1 LNHDA and CDR2 SQIVND (reference sequence). This CDR3 spans 13 amino acids. The chain's CDR3 is CASSIVRNTEAFF. The CDR3 DNA sequence: TGTGCCAGTAGTATAGTCCGGAACACTGAAGCTTTCTTT.

The gene calls are TRBV4-1 and TRBJ2-6; 8 positions agree with TRBD1. With V trimmed by 4 bases and J by 0 bases, 8 bases remained unmatched. In germline, CDR1 is MGHRA, CDR2 YSYEKL. The CDR3 loop spans 18 amino acids. CDR3 protein: CASSPTGAIISGANVLTF. The CDR3 DNA sequence: TGCGCCAGCAGCCCGACAGGGGCGATCATCTCTGGGGCCAACGTCCTGACTTTC.

The rearrangement uses TRBV6-5 and TRBJ1-1; D is perhaps TRBD1 (5 bases). Germline V lookup: CDR1 MNHEY, CDR2 SVGAGI. The V gene lost 7 bases and the J gene lost 0 bases, with 12 bases spanning the gap. The CDR3 runs 14 residues. CDR3 region: CASTLDSMNTEAFF. As DNA, the CDR3 is TGTGCCAGCACCCTAGACAGCATGAACACTGAAGCTTTCTTT.

CDR3 bases: TGTGCCAGCAGCATAAGGACAGGGGGGCTACCCCTCCACTTT. As protein: CASSIRTGGLPLHF. V gene TRBV7-8 combines with J gene TRBJ1-6; 10 nucleotides line up with TRBD1. V dropped 5 bases and J dropped 12; count of bases not matched to a gene: 7. The CDR3 consists of 14 residues. Germline V gene lookup returns CDR1 SGHVS and CDR2 FQNEAQ.

This clone was seen only a few times. The gene calls are TRBV5-3 and TRBJ2-7; weak D call: TRBD2 (6 bases). TRBV5-3 is designated an ORF whose function remains uncertain. V shed 4 bases and J shed 0 bases, with 14 bases lying between them. CDR3 length equals 15 residues. CDR3 region: CARSASGHSSYEQYF. DNA of the CDR3: TGTGCCAGAAGCGCAAGCGGGCATAGCTCCTACGAGCAGTACTTC.

This clone was counted once. V gene TRBV30 combines with J gene TRBJ1-1; D unclear. The ends were cut back, 4 bases at V and 3 bases at J, with 9 bases in the middle. This CDR3 is built from 12 residues. Germline-derived CDR1 and CDR2 are GTSNPN and SVGIG (reference sequence). The CDR3, as DNA: TGTGCCTGGATTCGGGATTACACTGAAGCTTTCTTT. Translation gives CAWIRDYTEAFF.

The chain carries TRBV10-3 and TRBJ1-6; D is undetermined. This CDR3 comprises 15 residues. Trimming stripped 0 bases from V and 0 bases from J, with 3 bases between. Germline V CDR1 and CDR2: ENHRY, SYGVKD. The CDR3 here is CAISESSSYNSPLHF. As DNA, the CDR3 is TGTGCCATCAGTGAGTCCAGCTCCTATAATTCACCCCTCCACTTT.

This chain uses TRBV6-1 with TRBJ2-7; 9 nucleotides line up with TRBD1. Germline V CDR1 and CDR2: MNHNS, SASEGT. This CDR3 has 13 residues. V gave up 6 bases and J gave up 5 bases; unmatched junction bases: 5. The CDR3 bases are TGTGCCAGCAGAAATTGGGACAGGGACGAGCAGTACTTC. It specifies CASRNWDRDEQYF.

This clone was observed once. This sequence joins TRBV4-1 and TRBJ2-7, with 9 bases lining up with TRBD1. The germline CDR1 and CDR2 sequences are MGHRA and YSYEKL. V trimming: 2 bases; J trimming: 3 bases; junction bases outside the gene matches: 2. The CDR3 is made up of 14 amino acids. CDR3 in amino acids: CASSQPGQGYEQYF. The CDR3 DNA is TGCGCCAGCAGCCAACCGGGACAGGGCTACGAGCAGTACTTC.

This sequence joins TRBV27 and TRBJ1-6; the match to TRBD1 covers 9 bases. The V and J ends lost 5 bases and 12 bases, in that order; junction bases with no gene match: 8. The germline CDR1 and CDR2 sequences are MNHEY and SMNVEV (reference sequence). This CDR3 is built from 14 residues. CDR3 sequence: CASSTTGGLRPLHF. For the CDR3, the DNA is TGTGCCAGCAGTACTACAGGGGGCCTAAGACCCCTCCACTTT.

This clone has a single count. This chain links TRBV9 with TRBJ1-4; 7 nucleotides match TRBD1. This CDR3 region has 13 residues. J gave up 8 bases and V 3 bases, and 4 bases lay outside the gene matches. Per germline, CDR1 SGDLS and CDR2 YYNGEE. The CDR3 DNA sequence: TGTGCCAGCAGCGCAGGGGGTGAAGAAAAACTGTTTTTT. Its protein product is CASSAGGEEKLFF.

The chain is built from TRBV11-2 and TRBJ1-2; 8 nucleotides agree with TRBD1. The germline CDR1 and CDR2 sequences are SGHAT and FQNNGV. The trim removed 4 bases at V and 5 bases at J, leaving 6 bases unmatched. This CDR3 is built from 14 residues. The CDR3: CASSSTGVLYGYTF. The CDR3 DNA reads as TGTGCCAGCAGCTCGACAGGGGTTTTGTATGGCTACACCTTC.

The chain is built from TRBV6-5 and TRBJ2-1; weak D call: TRBD2 (6 bases). CDR3 length: 13 residues. Germline CDR1 and CDR2: MNHEY and SVGAGI. Trimming removed 9 bases at V and 8 bases at J, with 17 bases between. In DNA, the CDR3 is TGTGCCAGGGGGACTGAGCTGTCTCATGAGCAGTTCTTC. This codes for CARGTELSHEQFF.